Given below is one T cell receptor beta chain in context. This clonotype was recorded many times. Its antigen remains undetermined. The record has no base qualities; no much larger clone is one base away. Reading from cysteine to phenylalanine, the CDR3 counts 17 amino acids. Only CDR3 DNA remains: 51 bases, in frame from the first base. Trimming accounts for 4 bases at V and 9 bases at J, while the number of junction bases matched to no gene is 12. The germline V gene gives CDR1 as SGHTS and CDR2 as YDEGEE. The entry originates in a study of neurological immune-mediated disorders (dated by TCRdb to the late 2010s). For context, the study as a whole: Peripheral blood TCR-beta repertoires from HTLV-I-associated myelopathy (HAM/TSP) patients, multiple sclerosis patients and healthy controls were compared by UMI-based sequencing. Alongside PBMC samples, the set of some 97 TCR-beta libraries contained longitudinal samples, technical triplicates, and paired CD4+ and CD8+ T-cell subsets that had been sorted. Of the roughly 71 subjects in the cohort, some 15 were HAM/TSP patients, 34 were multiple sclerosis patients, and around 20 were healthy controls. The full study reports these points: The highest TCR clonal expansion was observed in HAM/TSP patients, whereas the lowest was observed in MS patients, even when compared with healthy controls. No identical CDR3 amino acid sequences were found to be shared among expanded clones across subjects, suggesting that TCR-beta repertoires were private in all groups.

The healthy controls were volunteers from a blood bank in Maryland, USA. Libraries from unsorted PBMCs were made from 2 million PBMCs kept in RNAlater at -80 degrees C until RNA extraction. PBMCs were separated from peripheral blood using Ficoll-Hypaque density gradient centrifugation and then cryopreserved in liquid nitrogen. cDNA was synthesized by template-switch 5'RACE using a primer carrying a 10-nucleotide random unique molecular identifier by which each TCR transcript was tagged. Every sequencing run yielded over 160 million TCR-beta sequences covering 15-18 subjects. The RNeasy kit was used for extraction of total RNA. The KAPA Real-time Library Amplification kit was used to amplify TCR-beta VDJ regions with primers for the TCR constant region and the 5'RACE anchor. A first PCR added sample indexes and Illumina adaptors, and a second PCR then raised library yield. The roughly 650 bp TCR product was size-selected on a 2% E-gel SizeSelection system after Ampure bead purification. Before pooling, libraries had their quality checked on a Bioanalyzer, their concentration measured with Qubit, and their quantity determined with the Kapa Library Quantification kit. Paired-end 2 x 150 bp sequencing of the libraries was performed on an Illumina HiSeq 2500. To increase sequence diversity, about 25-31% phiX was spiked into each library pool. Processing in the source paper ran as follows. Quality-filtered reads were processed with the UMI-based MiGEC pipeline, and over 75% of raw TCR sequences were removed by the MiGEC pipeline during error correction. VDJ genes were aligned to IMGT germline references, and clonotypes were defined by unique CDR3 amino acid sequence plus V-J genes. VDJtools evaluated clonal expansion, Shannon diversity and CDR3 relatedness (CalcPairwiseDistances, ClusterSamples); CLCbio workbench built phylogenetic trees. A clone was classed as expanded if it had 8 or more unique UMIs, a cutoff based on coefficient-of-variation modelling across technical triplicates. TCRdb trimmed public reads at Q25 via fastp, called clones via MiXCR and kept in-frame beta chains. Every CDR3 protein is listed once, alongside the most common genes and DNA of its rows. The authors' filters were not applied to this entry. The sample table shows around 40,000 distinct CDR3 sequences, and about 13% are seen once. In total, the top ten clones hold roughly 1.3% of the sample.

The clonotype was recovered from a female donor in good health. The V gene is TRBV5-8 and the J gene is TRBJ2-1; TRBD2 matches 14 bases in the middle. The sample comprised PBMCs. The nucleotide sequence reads TGTGCCAGCAGCCCGGGACTAGCGGGGGCCCCCCGCGGTGAGCAGTTCTTC. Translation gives CASSPGLAGAPRGEQFF.